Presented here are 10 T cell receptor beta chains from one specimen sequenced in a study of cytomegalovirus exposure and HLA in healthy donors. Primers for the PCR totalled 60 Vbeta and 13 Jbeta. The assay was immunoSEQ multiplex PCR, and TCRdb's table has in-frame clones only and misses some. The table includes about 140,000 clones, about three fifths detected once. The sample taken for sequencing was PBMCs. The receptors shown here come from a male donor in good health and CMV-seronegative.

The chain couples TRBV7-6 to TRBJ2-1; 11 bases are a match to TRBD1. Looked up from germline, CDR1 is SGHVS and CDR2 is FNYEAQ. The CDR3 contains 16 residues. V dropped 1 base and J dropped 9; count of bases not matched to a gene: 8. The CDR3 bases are TGTGCCAGCAGCTTAGTTTTCCGGGACAGGGGGAGTGAGCAGTTCTTC. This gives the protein CASSLVFRDRGSEQFF.

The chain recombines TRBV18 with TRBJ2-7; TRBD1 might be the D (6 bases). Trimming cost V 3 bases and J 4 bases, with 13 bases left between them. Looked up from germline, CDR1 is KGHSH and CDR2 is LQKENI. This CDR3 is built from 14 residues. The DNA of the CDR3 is TGTGCCAGCTCACCGGGCAGGGGTGGATACGAGCAGTACTTC. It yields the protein CASSPGRGGYEQYF.

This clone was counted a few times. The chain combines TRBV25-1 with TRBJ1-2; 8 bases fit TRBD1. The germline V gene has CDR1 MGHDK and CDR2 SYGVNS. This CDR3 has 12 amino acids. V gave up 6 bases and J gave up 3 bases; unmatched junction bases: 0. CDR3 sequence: CASRTGDYGYTF. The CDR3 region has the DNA TGTGCCAGCAGGACAGGGGACTATGGCTACACCTTC.

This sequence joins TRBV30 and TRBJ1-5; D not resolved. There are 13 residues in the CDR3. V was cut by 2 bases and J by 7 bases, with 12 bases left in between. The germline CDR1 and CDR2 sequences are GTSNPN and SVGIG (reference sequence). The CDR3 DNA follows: TGTGCCTGGAGTTACAGCCGCGGGCAGCCCCAGCATTTT. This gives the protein CAWSYSRGQPQHF.

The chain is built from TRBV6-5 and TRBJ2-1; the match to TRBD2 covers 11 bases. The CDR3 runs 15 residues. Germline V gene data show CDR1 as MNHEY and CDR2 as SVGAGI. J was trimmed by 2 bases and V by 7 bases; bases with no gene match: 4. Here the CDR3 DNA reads TGTGCCAGCAATCTAGCGGGGGGTGCCTACAATGAGCAGTTCTTC. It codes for CASNLAGGAYNEQFF.

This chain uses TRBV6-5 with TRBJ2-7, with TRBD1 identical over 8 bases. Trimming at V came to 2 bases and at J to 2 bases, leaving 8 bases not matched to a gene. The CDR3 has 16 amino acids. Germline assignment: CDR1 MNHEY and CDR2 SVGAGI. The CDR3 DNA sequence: TGTGCCAGCAGTTACCGCACAGGGGGTGACCCCTACGAGCAGTACTTC. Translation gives CASSYRTGGDPYEQYF.

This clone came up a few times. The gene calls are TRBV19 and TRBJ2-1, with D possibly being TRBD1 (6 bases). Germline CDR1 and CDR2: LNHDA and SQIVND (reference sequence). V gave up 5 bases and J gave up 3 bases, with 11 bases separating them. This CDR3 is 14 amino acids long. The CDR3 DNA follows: TGTGCCAGTAGTCGAGGGGGTATCTACAATGAGCAGTTCTTC. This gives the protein CASSRGGIYNEQFF.

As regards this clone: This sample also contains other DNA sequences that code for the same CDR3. DNA for the CDR3: TGTGCCAGCAGCTTGACAGGGGCGACCTACGAGCAGTACTTC. Amino acid sequence: CASSLTGATYEQYF. V usage is TRBV5-5 and J usage is TRBJ2-7; TRBD1 matches 7 bases. This CDR3 is built from 14 residues. CDR1 and CDR2 from the germline V gene are SGHKS and YYEKEE (reference sequence). The V gene end was trimmed by 1 base and the J gene end by 2 bases; junction bases not matched to a gene: 3.

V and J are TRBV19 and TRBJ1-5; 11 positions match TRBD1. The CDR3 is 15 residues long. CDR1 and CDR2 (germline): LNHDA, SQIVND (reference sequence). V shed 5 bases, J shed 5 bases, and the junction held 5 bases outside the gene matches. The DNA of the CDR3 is TGTGCCAGTAGTTCCGGGACAGGGGGACATCAGCCCCAGCATTTT. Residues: CASSSGTGGHQPQHF.

CDR3: CASSSNGPNEKLFF. The CDR3 DNA reads TGTGCCAGCAGCTCGAATGGGCCTAATGAAAAACTGTTTTTT. The V call is TRBV11-2, the J call TRBJ1-4, with unresolved D. V was cut by 4 bases and J by 3 bases, with 9 bases left in between. The germline CDR1 and CDR2 sequences are SGHAT and FQNNGV. This CDR3 is built from 14 residues.